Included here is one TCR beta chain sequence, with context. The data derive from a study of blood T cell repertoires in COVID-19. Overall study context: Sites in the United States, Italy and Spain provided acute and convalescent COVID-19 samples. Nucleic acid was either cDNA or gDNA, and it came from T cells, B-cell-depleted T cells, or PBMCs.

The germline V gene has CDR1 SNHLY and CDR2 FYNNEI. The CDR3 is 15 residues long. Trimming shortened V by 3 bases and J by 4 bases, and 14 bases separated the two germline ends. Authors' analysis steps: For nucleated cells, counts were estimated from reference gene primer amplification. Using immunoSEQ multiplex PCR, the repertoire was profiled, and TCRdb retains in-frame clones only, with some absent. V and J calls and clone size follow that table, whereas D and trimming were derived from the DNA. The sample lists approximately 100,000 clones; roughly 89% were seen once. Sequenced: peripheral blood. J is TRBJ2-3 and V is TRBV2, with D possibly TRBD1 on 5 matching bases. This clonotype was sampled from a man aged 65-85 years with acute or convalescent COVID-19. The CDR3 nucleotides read TGTGCCAGCAGTGACAGGCAGGGTGGCGCAGATACGCAGTATTTT. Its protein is CASSDRQGGADTQYF.